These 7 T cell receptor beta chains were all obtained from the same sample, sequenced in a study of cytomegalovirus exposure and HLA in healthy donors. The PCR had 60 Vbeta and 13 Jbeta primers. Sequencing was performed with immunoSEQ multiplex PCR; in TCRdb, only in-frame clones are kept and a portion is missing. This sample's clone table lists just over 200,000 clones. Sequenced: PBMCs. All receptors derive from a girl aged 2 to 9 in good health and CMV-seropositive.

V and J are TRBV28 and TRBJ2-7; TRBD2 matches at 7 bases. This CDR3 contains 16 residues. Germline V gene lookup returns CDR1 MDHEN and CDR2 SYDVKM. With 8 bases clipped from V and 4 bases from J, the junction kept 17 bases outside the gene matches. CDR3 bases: TGTGCCAGCGGCTCCCCAGGGACTAATCGGGCTTACGAGCAGTACTTC. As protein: CASGSPGTNRAYEQYF.

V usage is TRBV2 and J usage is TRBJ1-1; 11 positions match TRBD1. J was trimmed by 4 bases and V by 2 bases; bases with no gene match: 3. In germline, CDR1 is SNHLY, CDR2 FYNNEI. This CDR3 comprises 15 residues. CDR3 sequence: CASSEFGTGGTEAFF. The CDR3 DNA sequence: TGTGCCAGCAGTGAATTCGGGACAGGGGGCACTGAAGCTTTCTTT.

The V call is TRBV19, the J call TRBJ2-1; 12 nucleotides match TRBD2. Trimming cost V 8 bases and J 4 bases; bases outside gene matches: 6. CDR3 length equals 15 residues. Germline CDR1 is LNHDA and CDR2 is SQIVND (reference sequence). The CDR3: CASDLGLAGYNEQFF. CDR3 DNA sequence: TGTGCCAGTGACCTAGGACTAGCGGGGTACAATGAGCAGTTCTTC. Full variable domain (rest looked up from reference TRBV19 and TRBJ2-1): DGGITQSPKYLFRKEGQNVTLSCEQNLNHDAMYWYRQDPGQGLRLIYYSQIVNDFQKGDIAEGYSVSREKKESFPLTVTSAQKNPTAFYLCASDLGLAGYNEQFFGPGTRLTVL.

CDR3 in amino acids: CASSIEHRVHGYTF. For the CDR3, the DNA is TGTGCCAGTAGTATAGAGCACAGGGTTCATGGCTACACCTTC. This sequence joins TRBV19 and TRBJ1-2; tentatively, D is TRBD1 (6 bases). CDR3 length: 14 residues. Deletions cut 0 bases from V and 6 bases from J, with 11 bases between. Germline V CDR1 and CDR2: LNHDA, SQIVND (reference sequence).

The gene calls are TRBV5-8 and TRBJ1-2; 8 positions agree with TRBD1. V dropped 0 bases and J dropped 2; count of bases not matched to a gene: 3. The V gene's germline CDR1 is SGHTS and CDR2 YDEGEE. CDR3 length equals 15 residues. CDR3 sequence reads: CASSLVAGGNYGYTF. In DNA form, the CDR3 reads TGTGCCAGCAGCTTGGTGGCAGGGGGCAACTATGGCTACACCTTC.

In nucleotides, the CDR3 is TGTGCCAGCAGTCCCGCCGCGGGAGGGCCCTACGAGCAGTACTTC. Translating it yields CASSPAAGGPYEQYF. V usage is TRBV28 and J usage is TRBJ2-7, with 9 bases matching TRBD2. Germline V gene lookup returns CDR1 MDHEN and CDR2 SYDVKM. The CDR3 is 15 amino acids. V shed 5 bases, J shed 2 bases, and the junction held 7 bases outside the gene matches.

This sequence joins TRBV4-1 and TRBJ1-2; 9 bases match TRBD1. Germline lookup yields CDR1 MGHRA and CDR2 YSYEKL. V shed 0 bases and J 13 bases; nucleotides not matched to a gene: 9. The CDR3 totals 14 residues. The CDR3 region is CASSQEVTGGDFTF. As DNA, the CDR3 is TGCGCCAGCAGCCAAGAGGTGACAGGGGGAGATTTCACCTTC.